This TCR beta chain is drawn from a study of cytomegalovirus exposure and HLA in healthy donors. Study-wide results and caveats: Cytomegalovirus association was listed for about 150 TCR beta chains. Rarity characterized most TCR sequences, yet some public TCRs appeared in many donors.

By sample fraction, this clone is medium-sized (0.01 to 0.1%). Its target is not known. The PCR was carried out with 60 Vbeta primers and 13 Jbeta primers. Data came from immunoSEQ multiplex PCR; TCRdb stores just in-frame clones and leaves some out. The sample lists about 130,000 clones, approximately 69% occurring once. What was sequenced was PBMCs. The clonotype comes from a man aged 40-49 years in good health and CMV-seropositive.

CDR3 loop: CASSASGGGYNEQFF. The CDR3 DNA reads TGTGCCAGCAGTGCCAGCGGGGGGGGCTACAATGAGCAGTTCTTC. The genes are TRBV6-1 and TRBJ2-1; 10 bases match TRBD2. The V and J ends lost 4 bases and 3 bases, in that order; junction bases with no gene match: 3. The CDR3 is 15 residues long. The germline CDR1 and CDR2 sequences are MNHNS and SASEGT.